The 27 T cell receptor beta chains below were found in one sample sequenced in a study of CD8+ T cells in alopecia areata. Described treatment: oral pan-JAK inhibitor, 5-10 mg twice daily. RNA extraction was followed by reverse transcription into cDNA, which acted as the sequencing template. Clones were read by immunoSEQ multiplex PCR, and TCRdb kept only the in-frame ones, dropping some. The data contain about 190,000 clones, about 60% of them singletons. Sequenced material: CD4+ T cells sorted from blood, taken at week 4, from a patient treated with tofacitinib. These receptor sequences come from a human donor with alopecia areata.

This clone occurred a few times. This chain connects TRBV2 to TRBJ2-3, with D perhaps given as TRBD1 or TRBD2 (6 bases each). Per germline, CDR1 SNHLY and CDR2 FYNNEI. The CDR3 sequence is 13 residues long. V was clipped by 7 bases and J by 7 bases, with 15 bases between them. The CDR3 spells CASTPNGGYTQYF. As DNA, the CDR3 is TGTGCCAGCACCCCCAACGGGGGCTATACGCAGTATTTT.

This clone has a handful of counts. Other DNA sequences in the same sample also yield this CDR3. The chain links TRBV20-1 to TRBJ2-5; D remains ambiguous. The length of the CDR3 is 10 residues. CDR1 is DFQATT and CDR2 is SNEGSKA in the germline V gene (reference sequence). V was trimmed by 2 bases and J by 3 bases, leaving 1 base between them. CDR3 loop: CSARKETQYF. CDR3 nucleotide sequence: TGCAGTGCTAGAAAAGAGACCCAGTACTTC.

This chain links TRBV29-1 with TRBJ2-2; D remains unclear. This CDR3 comprises 12 residues. Germline-derived CDR1 and CDR2 are SQVTM and ANQGSEA. Trimming pared 5 bases from V and 10 bases from J, leaving 14 bases between. The CDR3 loop is CSVFKRVEELFF. The CDR3 DNA sequence: TGCAGCGTTTTCAAACGGGTCGAGGAGCTGTTTTTT.

This clone showed up just a few times. This chain connects TRBV2 to TRBJ2-3; maybe TRBD2 (5 bases). The CDR3 loop spans 13 amino acids. V lost 11 bases and J lost 4, with 16 bases in between. Per the germline V gene, CDR1 is SNHLY and CDR2 is FYNNEI. The CDR3 sequence is CAGRTLDADTQYF. Written as DNA, the CDR3 is TGTGCCGGCCGGACTCTTGATGCAGATACGCAGTATTTT.

The V call is TRBV9, the J call TRBJ2-1; no clear D. CDR3 size: 18 residues. From germline, CDR1 is SGDLS and CDR2 YYNGEE. Trimming pared 1 base from V and 0 bases from J, leaving 17 bases between. CDR3 sequence: CASSVSFAVLSSYNEQFF. CDR3 nucleotides: TGTGCCAGCAGCGTATCCTTTGCGGTCTTAAGCTCCTACAATGAGCAGTTCTTC.

V gene TRBV4-1 combines with J gene TRBJ1-1; D is unresolved. This CDR3 has 13 residues. Trimming removed 0 bases at V and 4 bases at J, with 6 bases between. The germline CDR1 and CDR2 sequences are MGHRA and YSYEKL. The CDR3 here is CASSQESLTEAFF. Here the CDR3 DNA reads TGCGCCAGCAGCCAAGAATCCCTCACTGAAGCTTTCTTT.

The chain joins TRBV7-2 to TRBJ2-7, with 9 positions matching TRBD2. The CDR3 consists of 14 residues. The germline gives CDR1 SGHTA, CDR2 FQGNSA. The V segment lost 3 bases and the J segment 0 bases; nucleotides outside the gene matches: 0. CDR3 region: CASSFSGSSYEQYF. The CDR3 DNA reads TGTGCCAGCAGCTTTAGCGGGAGCTCCTACGAGCAGTACTTC. The full variable domain, in which reference TRBV7-2 and TRBJ2-7 provide the parts outside the CDR3, is GAGVSQSPSNKVTEKGKDVELRCDPISGHTALYWYRQSLGQGLEFLIYFQGNSAPDKSGLPSDRFSAERTGGSVSTLTIQRTQQEDSAVYLCASSFSGSSYEQYFGPGTRLTVT.

CDR3 coding DNA: TGTGCCAGCAGTACAGCACTCTCTGGGGCCAACGTCCTGACTTTC. The encoded protein is CASSTALSGANVLTF. The chain couples TRBV25-1 to TRBJ2-6; D unclear. This CDR3 region has 15 residues. Trimming shortened V by 5 bases and J by 0 bases, and 8 bases separated the two germline ends. The germline gives CDR1 MGHDK, CDR2 SYGVNS. The full variable domain, with the rest looked up from reference TRBV25-1 and TRBJ2-6, is EADIYQTPRYLVIGTGKKITLECSQTMGHDKMYWYQQDPGMELHLIHYSYGVNSTEKGDLSSESTVSRIRTEHFPLTLESARPSHTSQYLCASSTALSGANVLTFGAGSRLTVL.

In this sample, this clone turned up a few times. V usage is TRBV6-5 and J usage is TRBJ1-3; D gene unclear. The CDR3 is 14 amino acids. Trimming pared 5 bases from V and 0 bases from J, leaving 8 bases between. In germline, CDR1 is MNHEY, CDR2 SVGAGI. The CDR3 sequence is CASSESISGNTIYF. The CDR3 DNA sequence: TGTGCCAGCAGTGAATCGATCTCTGGAAACACCATATATTTT.

This clone appeared a few times. V usage is TRBV29-1 and J usage is TRBJ2-7; D remains unclear. V gave up 7 bases and J gave up 0 bases, with 7 bases separating them. The CDR3 is 11 residues long. Germline assignment: CDR1 SQVTM and CDR2 ANQGSEA. The CDR3 loop reads CSGVYSYEQYF. The CDR3 DNA sequence: TGCAGCGGCGTCTACTCCTACGAGCAGTACTTC.

V usage is TRBV11-2 and J usage is TRBJ2-1, with D hard to call. Per the germline V gene, CDR1 is SGHAT and CDR2 is FQNNGV. Trimming pared 4 bases from V and 6 bases from J, leaving 13 bases between. The CDR3 spans 14 residues. CDR3 in amino acids: CASSSRLALNEQFF. In DNA form, the CDR3 reads TGTGCCAGCAGCTCCCGACTGGCGCTCAATGAGCAGTTCTTC.

This clone has only a few counts. The chain employs TRBV2 and TRBJ2-7, with 10 bases that match TRBD1. From germline, CDR1 is SNHLY and CDR2 FYNNEI. J was trimmed by 5 bases and V by 5 bases; bases with no gene match: 6. The CDR3 length is 14 residues. CDR3 sequence (DNA): TGTGCCAGCAGTCGGGAGACAGGGGGCAACGAGCAGTACTTC. Protein product: CASSRETGGNEQYF.

This clone turned up a few times. As DNA, the CDR3 is TGCGCCAGCAGCTTGGCCGGTAGCCAAGGGTCCGGGGAGCTGTTTTTT. The encoded protein is CASSLAGSQGSGELFF. The chain employs TRBV5-1 and TRBJ2-2; no definite D call. The CDR3 is made up of 16 amino acids. CDR1 SGHRS and CDR2 YFSETQ come from the germline V gene. V was pared by 0 bases and J by 6 bases, with 15 bases between.

This clone has a handful of counts. This sequence joins TRBV30 and TRBJ2-5, with 7 positions matching TRBD1. The CDR3 consists of 15 residues. Germline values: CDR1 GTSNPN, CDR2 SVGIG (reference sequence). V was clipped by 0 bases and J by 8 bases; unmatched bases: 12. The CDR3 spells CAWSVNRDSKFTQYF. The CDR3 DNA reads TGTGCCTGGAGTGTAAACCGGGACAGCAAGTTTACCCAGTACTTC.

For this clone: Distinct nucleotide sequences in the sample also encode this CDR3. The chain carries TRBV30 and TRBJ1-1; D may be TRBD1 (5 bases). V lost 0 bases to trimming and J lost 1 base, with 6 bases between them. Per germline, CDR1 GTSNPN and CDR2 SVGIG (reference sequence). CDR3 length: 13 amino acids. The CDR3 protein is CAWSVDRNTEAFF. The CDR3 DNA sequence: TGTGCCTGGAGTGTCGACAGGAACACTGAAGCTTTCTTT.

This chain joins TRBV27 and TRBJ2-3; D may be TRBD2 (5 bases). Per germline, CDR1 MNHEY and CDR2 SMNVEV (reference sequence). The CDR3 spans 14 residues. V was clipped by 5 bases and J by 6 bases, with 15 bases between them. CDR3 sequence reads: CASSLGARGDTQYF. CDR3 sequence (DNA): TGTGCCAGCAGTCTCGGAGCCAGAGGGGATACGCAGTATTTT.

This clone was seen a few times. The rearrangement uses TRBV29-1 and TRBJ2-3; the match to TRBD1 covers 7 bases. CDR1 and CDR2 (germline): SQVTM, ANQGSEA. CDR3 length: 12 amino acids. With 5 bases clipped from V and 3 bases from J, the junction kept 2 bases outside the gene matches. CDR3 nucleotides: TGCAGCGTTATGGGACAGACAGATACGCAGTATTTT. The encoded protein is CSVMGQTDTQYF.

The rearrangement joins TRBV12-5 to TRBJ2-3, with D perhaps TRBD2 (5 bases). V shed 4 bases and J shed 1 base, with 18 bases lying between them. CDR1 is LGHNT, CDR2 FRNRAP, per germline. This CDR3 has 17 residues. DNA of the CDR3: TGTGCTAGTGGTTCCGCCTACAAGGGAGAGGGCACAGATACGCAGTATTTT. This translates into CASGSAYKGEGTDTQYF.

This chain uses TRBV9 with TRBJ2-3, with D possibly being TRBD1 (5 bases). The ends were cut back, 2 bases at V and 2 bases at J, with 9 bases in the middle. Germline CDR1 and CDR2: SGDLS and YYNGEE. The length of the CDR3 is 14 residues. CDR3 sequence: CASSVGALTDTQYF. The CDR3 nucleotides read TGTGCCAGCAGCGTTGGGGCTCTCACAGATACGCAGTATTTT.

This chain joins TRBV5-1 and TRBJ1-1; D is uncertain. This CDR3 region has 12 residues. Germline V gene sequence: CDR1 SGHRS, CDR2 YFSETQ. The germline V and J ends were trimmed by 4 bases and 5 bases, with 9 bases remaining between them. CDR3 in DNA: TGCGCCAGCAGCCCGCGCGAGACTGAAGCTTTCTTT. Translated: CASSPRETEAFF.

The genes are TRBV7-8 and TRBJ2-5; 9 nucleotides match TRBD2. The ends lost 5 bases at V and 0 bases at J; junction bases unmatched: 10. The CDR3 runs 17 residues. Germline CDR1 SGHVS, CDR2 FQNEAQ. As DNA, the CDR3 is TGTGCCAGCAGCCCTCTTGGGCTAGCGGGGAACCAAGAGACCCAGTACTTC. Its protein is CASSPLGLAGNQETQYF.

The chain joins TRBV7-9 to TRBJ1-4; D gene uncertain. Looked up from germline, CDR1 is SEHNR and CDR2 is FQNEAQ (reference sequence). Trimming cost V 5 bases and J 7 bases, with 11 bases left between them. The CDR3 length is 13 residues. The CDR3 nucleotides are TGTGCCAGCAGCGGCGGGGTGGGTGAAAAACTGTTTTTT. It specifies CASSGGVGEKLFF.

The rearrangement joins TRBV5-1 to TRBJ1-2, with TRBD1 identical over 9 bases. The V gene's germline CDR1 is SGHRS and CDR2 YFSETQ. The CDR3 has 14 residues. With 5 bases clipped from V and 6 bases from J, the junction kept 8 bases outside the gene matches. The CDR3 DNA follows: TGCGCCAGCAGTCGGACAGGGGACAGTGATGGCTACACCTTC. This sequence encodes CASSRTGDSDGYTF.

This sequence joins TRBV25-1 and TRBJ1-2; no clear D gene. CDR3 length: 14 amino acids. The V gene lost 0 bases and the J gene lost 4 bases, with 9 bases spanning the gap. The germline V gene encodes CDR1 MGHDK and CDR2 SYGVNS. The CDR3 nucleotides read TGTGCCAGCAGTGAATATCGGGAATTCTATGGCTACACCTTC. This translates into CASSEYREFYGYTF.

There are a few counts of this clone. The rearrangement links TRBV4-3 to TRBJ1-5; unclear D gene. The V and J ends lost 4 bases and 9 bases respectively, with 19 bases between them. Per germline, CDR1 LGHNA and CDR2 YSLEER. This CDR3 region has 15 residues. CDR3 residues: CASSPENLAAGPQHF. In DNA form, the CDR3 reads TGCGCCAGCAGCCCAGAGAACTTAGCCGCTGGGCCCCAGCATTTT.

The genes are TRBV18 and TRBJ2-3; D unclear. This CDR3 spans 12 amino acids. Trimming pared 4 bases from V and 5 bases from J, leaving 7 bases between. CDR1 KGHSH and CDR2 LQKENI come from the germline V gene. The CDR3 is CASSRVRDTQYF. CDR3 in DNA: TGTGCCAGCTCACGGGTACGAGATACGCAGTATTTT.

The V gene is TRBV7-9, the J gene TRBJ2-6; no clear D gene. CDR1 SEHNR and CDR2 FQNEAQ come from the germline V gene (reference sequence). Trimming took 7 bases from V and 0 from J, leaving 7 bases between them. This CDR3 is built from 14 residues. The CDR3 spells CASTFASGANVLTF. The CDR3 coding sequence is TGTGCCAGCACATTTGCCTCTGGGGCCAACGTCCTGACTTTC.